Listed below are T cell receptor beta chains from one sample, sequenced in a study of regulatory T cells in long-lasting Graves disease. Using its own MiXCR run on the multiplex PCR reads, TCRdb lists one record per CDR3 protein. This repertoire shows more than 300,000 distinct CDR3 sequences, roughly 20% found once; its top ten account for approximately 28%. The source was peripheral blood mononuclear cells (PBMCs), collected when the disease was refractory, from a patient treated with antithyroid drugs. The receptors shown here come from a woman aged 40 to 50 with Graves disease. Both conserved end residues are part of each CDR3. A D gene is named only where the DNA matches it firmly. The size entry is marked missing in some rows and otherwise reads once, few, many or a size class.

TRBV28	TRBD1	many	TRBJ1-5	TGTGCCAGCAGTTTAATCCAGGGGGCCCAGCCCCAGCATTTT	CASSLIQGAQPQHF
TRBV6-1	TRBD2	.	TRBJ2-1	TGTGCCAGCAGTGAGTTTAGCGGGAGCTACAATGAGCAGTTCTTC	CASSEFSGSYNEQFF
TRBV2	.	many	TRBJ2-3	TGTGCCAGCAGTGAATCAACAGATACGCAGTATTTT	CASSESTDTQYF
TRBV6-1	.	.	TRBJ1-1	TGTGCCAGCCGACAGAGCAGCATGAACACTGAAGCTTTCTTT	CASRQSSMNTEAFF
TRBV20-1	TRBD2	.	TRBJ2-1	TGCAGTCCAGGGTCTAGCGGGAAGATGGTCAATGAGCAGTTCTTC	CSPGSSGKMVNEQFF
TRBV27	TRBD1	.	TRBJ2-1	TGTGCCAGCGGTGACAGGGGGCCGGCGAATGAGCAGTTCTTC	CASGDRGPANEQFF
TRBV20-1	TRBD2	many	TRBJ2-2	TGCAGTGCTAGAGGTCCTAGCGGGACCGGGGAGCTGTTTTTT	CSARGPSGTGELFF
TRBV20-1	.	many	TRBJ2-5	TGCAGTGCTAGCTCCCCGGCTCAAGAGACCCAGTACTTC	CSASSPAQETQYF
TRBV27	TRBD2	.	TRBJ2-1	TGTGCCAGCAGTTTATTCGTGGGACTAGCGGGAGCAGGCAATGAGCAGTTCTTC	CASSLFVGLAGAGNEQFF
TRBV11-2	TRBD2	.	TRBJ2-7	TGTGCCAGCAGCTTGGGGAGGGGCGGGAGGGTCTACGAGCAGTACTTC	CASSLGRGGRVYEQYF
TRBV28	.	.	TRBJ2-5	TGTGCCAGCAGCCTTCTCACGAGCGAAGAGACCCAGTGCTTC	CASSLLTSEETQCF